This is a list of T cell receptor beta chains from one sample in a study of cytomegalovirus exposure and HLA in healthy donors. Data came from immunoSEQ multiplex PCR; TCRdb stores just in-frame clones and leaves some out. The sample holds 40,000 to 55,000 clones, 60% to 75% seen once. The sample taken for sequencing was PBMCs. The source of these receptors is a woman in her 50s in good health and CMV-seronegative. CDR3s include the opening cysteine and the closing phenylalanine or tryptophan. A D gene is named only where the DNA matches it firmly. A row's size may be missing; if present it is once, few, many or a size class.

CASSFQGDTEAFF,TGTGCCAGCAGCTTCCAGGGGGACACTGAAGCTTTCTTT,.,TRBJ1-1,TRBV5-5,TRBD1
CASSTNTGQGYNEQFF,TGCGCCAGCAGCACCAATACGGGACAGGGGTACAATGAGCAGTTCTTC,.,TRBJ2-1,TRBV5-1,TRBD1
CASDPGQASSAFF,TGTGCCAGCGACCCGGGACAGGCCTCTTCTGCTTTCTTT,.,TRBJ1-1,TRBV6-6,TRBD1
CSVEGDSDGYTF,TGCAGCGTTGAAGGGGACAGTGATGGCTACACCTTC,.,TRBJ1-2,TRBV29-1,TRBD1
CASSLADRGGTEAFF,TGTGCCAGCAGCTTAGCGGACAGGGGCGGGACTGAAGCTTTCTTT,few,TRBJ1-1,TRBV7-6,TRBD1
CASSPDRNMRGQPQHF,TGTGCCAGCTCACCAGACAGGAACATGCGAGGTCAGCCCCAGCATTTT,.,TRBJ1-5,TRBV18,.
CASSLRREQPQHF,TGTGCCAGCAGCTTACGGAGGGAGCAGCCCCAGCATTTT,few,TRBJ1-5,TRBV7-2,.
CASSYLPGYEQYF,TGTGCCAGCAGTTACCTTCCAGGCTACGAGCAGTACTTC,.,TRBJ2-7,TRBV6-5,.
CASSQWGYMNTEAFF,TGTGCCAGCAGCCAGTGGGGCTACATGAACACTGAAGCTTTCTTT,.,TRBJ1-1,TRBV14,.
CASSYSVGSHEKLFF,TGTGCCAGCAGTTACTCTGTGGGCTCACATGAAAAACTGTTTTTT,.,TRBJ1-4,TRBV6-5,.
CASSFQRNEAFF,TGTGCCAGCAGCTTCCAGCGAAACGAAGCTTTCTTT,.,TRBJ1-1,TRBV11-2,.
CASSSTGGPEQFF,TGTGCCAGCAGTTCCACGGGAGGGCCTGAGCAGTTCTTC,.,TRBJ2-1,TRBV25-1,TRBD2
CASSGGLAGVFGELFF,TGCGCCAGCAGCGGCGGACTAGCGGGAGTTTTCGGGGAGCTGTTTTTT,.,TRBJ2-2,TRBV5-1,TRBD2
CASSQDVAGNYNEQFF,TGCGCCAGCAGCCAAGATGTAGCGGGGAATTACAATGAGCAGTTCTTC,once,TRBJ2-1,TRBV4-3,TRBD2
CASLGQPNTEAFF,TGCGCCAGCTTGGGACAACCCAACACTGAAGCTTTCTTT,once,TRBJ1-1,TRBV5-1,.
CASSVGGQGGGEQYF,TGTGCCAGCAGCGTAGGGGGACAGGGAGGAGGCGAGCAGTACTTC,.,TRBJ2-7,TRBV9,TRBD1
CASRPTSGTSYEQYF,TGTGCCAGCAGACCGACTAGCGGGACCTCCTACGAGCAGTACTTC,.,TRBJ2-7,TRBV6-5,TRBD2
CASSLGTGVGYTF,TGCGCCAGCAGCCTAGGGACAGGGGTGGGCTACACCTTC,few,TRBJ1-2,TRBV5-1,TRBD1
CASSPGLAYGLNGYTF,TGTGCCAGCAGTCCGGGACTAGCCTATGGTCTGAACGGCTACACCTTC,.,TRBJ1-2,TRBV27,.
CASSLERQGSIQYF,TGTGCCAGCAGCTTAGAAAGACAGGGGAGCATTCAGTACTTC,.,TRBJ2-4,TRBV7-2,TRBD1
CATSRGFYGGRVEKLFF,TGTGCCACCAGCAGAGGTTTTTACGGGGGGCGGGTAGAAAAACTGTTTTTT,.,TRBJ1-4,TRBV15,.
CAWSVTRTGVDEKLFF,TGTGCCTGGAGTGTAACACGAACAGGGGTTGATGAAAAACTGTTTTTT,.,TRBJ1-4,TRBV30,TRBD1
CASSLGVQGAETQYF,TGCGCCAGCAGCTTGGGGGTACAGGGGGCAGAGACCCAGTACTTC,.,TRBJ2-5,TRBV5-1,TRBD1
CASSQERGSSGIYNEQFF,TGCGCCAGCAGCCAAGAACGGGGGTCTAGCGGAATCTACAACGAGCAGTTCTTC,few,TRBJ2-1,TRBV4-1,TRBD2
CASIPAESGGEHLHTQYF,TGCGCCAGTATTCCGGCGGAGAGCGGGGGGGAGCATCTCCATACGCAGTATTTT,.,TRBJ2-3,TRBV4-3,TRBD2
CASSLVNTDTQYF,TGTGCCAGCAGCCTCGTAAACACAGATACGCAGTATTTT,once,TRBJ2-3,TRBV7-6,.
CASSMTSGEYNEQFF,TGTGCCAGTAGTATGACTAGCGGAGAGTACAATGAGCAGTTCTTC,few,TRBJ2-1,TRBV19,TRBD2
CAISDRQGNYGYTF,TGTGCCATCAGTGATCGGCAGGGCAACTATGGCTACACCTTC,.,TRBJ1-2,TRBV10-3,.
CASSPPGTGDGYTF,TGTGCCAGCAGCCCGCCTGGGACAGGGGATGGCTACACCTTC,.,TRBJ1-2,TRBV7-2,TRBD1
CATSRDMVPTGGDRNEQFF,TGTGCCACCAGCAGAGATATGGTCCCAACAGGGGGTGATCGGAATGAGCAGTTCTTC,.,TRBJ2-1,TRBV15,TRBD1
CASSLETVPYEQYF,TGTGCCAGCAGCTTGGAGACAGTTCCCTACGAGCAGTACTTC,.,TRBJ2-7,TRBV5-4,.
CASSLLGEGQHF,TGTGCCAGCAGCTTATTAGGGGAGGGCCAGCATTTT,.,TRBJ1-5,TRBV7-9,.
CASSIKFGRPQHF,TGTGCCAGCAGTATCAAATTTGGCCGGCCCCAGCATTTT,.,TRBJ1-5,TRBV28,.
CASSMQAGYEQYF,TGTGCCAGTAGTATGCAAGCAGGCTACGAGCAGTACTTC,.,TRBJ2-7,TRBV19,.
CASSLKQGSNTGELFF,TGTGCCAGCAGCCTTAAACAGGGGTCGAACACCGGGGAGCTGTTTTTT,.,TRBJ2-2,TRBV4-2,TRBD1
CASSWAWMGQNEQFF,TGTGCCAGCAGCTGGGCCTGGATGGGGCAAAATGAGCAGTTCTTC,.,TRBJ2-1,TRBV7-2,.
CASTRTSTGGEQYF,TGTGCCAGCACCCGAACCTCGACAGGGGGCGAGCAGTACTTC,.,TRBJ2-7,TRBV6-5,TRBD1
CASSFPPGTGELFF,TGTGCCAGCAGTTTTCCCCCGGGGACCGGGGAGCTGTTTTTT,.,TRBJ2-2,TRBV27,.
CASSQGSGGPYEQYF,TGTGCCAGCAGCCAAGGAAGCGGGGGGCCTTACGAGCAGTACTTC,few,TRBJ2-7,TRBV4-2,TRBD2
CATSQGRGSGELFF,TGTGCCACCTCCCAAGGGAGGGGGTCCGGGGAGCTGTTTTTT,.,TRBJ2-2,TRBV19,.
CASSSRDRGLREQYF,TGTGCCAGCAGCTCCCGGGACAGGGGGCTTCGGGAGCAGTACTTC,few,TRBJ2-7,TRBV5-4,TRBD1
CASTGQDNYEQYF,TGTGCCAGCACTGGACAGGATAACTACGAGCAGTACTTC,.,TRBJ2-7,TRBV27,TRBD1
CASSSTGGFGNTEAFF,TGTGCCAGCAGTTCGACAGGGGGCTTCGGGAACACTGAAGCTTTCTTT,.,TRBJ1-1,TRBV28,TRBD1
CASSEWTVSSYNEQFF,TGTGCCAGCAGTGAGTGGACAGTGAGCTCCTACAATGAGCAGTTCTTC,.,TRBJ2-1,TRBV6-1,.
CASSARTRVAYNEQFF,TGTGCCAGCAGTGCCCGGACTAGGGTAGCCTACAATGAGCAGTTCTTC,.,TRBJ2-1,TRBV28,TRBD2
CASSSQGYEQYF,TGTGCCAGCAGCTCACAGGGCTACGAGCAGTACTTC,.,TRBJ2-7,TRBV7-2,.
CASSTLTSGSENTGELFF,TGTGCCAGCAGTACCCTGACTAGCGGGAGCGAAAACACCGGGGAGCTGTTTTTT,few,TRBJ2-2,TRBV27,TRBD2
CASSWGNRQGTGELFF,TGTGCCAGCAGTTGGGGGAATCGACAGGGGACCGGGGAGCTGTTTTTT,.,TRBJ2-2,TRBV6-6,TRBD1
CASSVQGAESYEQYF,TGTGCCAGTAGTGTACAGGGGGCGGAATCCTACGAGCAGTACTTC,.,TRBJ2-7,TRBV19,TRBD1